Sequencing of this TCR beta chain was carried out in a study of T cell responses to AZD1222 COVID-19 vaccine. Whole-study results and caveats: Increased Spike-specific TCR breadth and depth were observed after two AZD1222 doses. In all cases, repertoires were sampled only after the peak T cell response. Seropositive status at baseline applied to only a handful of AZD1222 recipients. Nearly half of spike-specific TCRs reportedly go after variant regions that carry no mutations.

The protocol was immunoSEQ multiplex PCR, while the TCRdb copy is restricted to in-frame clones and leaves out a portion. This table has under 130,000 clones, 91% appearing once. Of note for this clone: Its antigen remains unidentified.

This CDR3 is 18 amino acids long. Germline V gives CDR1 LGHDT, CDR2 YNNKEL (reference sequence). The V and J ends lost 1 base and 9 bases, in that order; junction bases with no gene match: 15. This TCR was sampled from an adult in good health. The sample was peripheral blood, taken on day 0 of AZD1222 vaccination. The rearrangement uses TRBV3-1 (or the pseudogene TRBV3-2) and TRBJ2-1, with 10 bases lining up with TRBD2. The CDR3 here is CASSQAAGTSVRLGEQFF. The DNA for the CDR3 is TGTGCCAGCAGCCAAGCGGCAGGGACTAGCGTGAGACTGGGTGAGCAGTTCTTC.